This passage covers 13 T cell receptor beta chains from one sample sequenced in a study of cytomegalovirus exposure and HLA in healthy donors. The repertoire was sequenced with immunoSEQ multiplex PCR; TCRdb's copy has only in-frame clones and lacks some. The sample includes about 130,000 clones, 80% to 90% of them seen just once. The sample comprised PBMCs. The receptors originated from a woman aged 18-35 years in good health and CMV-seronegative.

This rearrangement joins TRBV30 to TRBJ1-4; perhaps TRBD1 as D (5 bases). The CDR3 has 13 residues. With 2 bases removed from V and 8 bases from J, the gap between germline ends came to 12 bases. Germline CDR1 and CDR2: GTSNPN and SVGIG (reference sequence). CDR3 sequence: CAWSRQGGEKLFF. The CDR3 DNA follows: TGTGCCTGGAGTAGGCAGGGTGGAGAAAAACTGTTTTTT.

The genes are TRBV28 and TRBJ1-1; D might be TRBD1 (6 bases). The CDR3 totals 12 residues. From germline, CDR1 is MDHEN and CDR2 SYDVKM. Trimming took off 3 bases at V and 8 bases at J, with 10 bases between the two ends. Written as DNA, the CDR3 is TGTGCCAGCAGTTTCGGGGGGCAGGAAGCTTTCTTT. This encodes CASSFGGQEAFF.

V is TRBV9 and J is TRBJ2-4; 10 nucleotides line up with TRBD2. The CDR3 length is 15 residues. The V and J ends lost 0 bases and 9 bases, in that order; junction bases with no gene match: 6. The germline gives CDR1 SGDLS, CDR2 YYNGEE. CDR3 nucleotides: TGTGCCAGCAGCGTAGCTTCTAGCGGGAGAAGCATTCAGTACTTC. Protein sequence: CASSVASSGRSIQYF.

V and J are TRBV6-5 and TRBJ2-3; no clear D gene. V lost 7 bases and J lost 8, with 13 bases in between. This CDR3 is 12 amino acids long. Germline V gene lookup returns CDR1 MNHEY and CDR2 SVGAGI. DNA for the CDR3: TGTGCCAGCACCTCCGGGTATGGTACGCAGTATTTT. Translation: CASTSGYGTQYF.

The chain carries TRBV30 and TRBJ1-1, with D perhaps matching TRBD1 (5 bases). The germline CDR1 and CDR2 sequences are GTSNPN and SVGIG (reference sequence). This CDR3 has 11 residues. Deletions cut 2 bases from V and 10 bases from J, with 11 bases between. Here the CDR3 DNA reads TGTGCCTGGAGTTACCAGGGCGGAGCTTTCTTT. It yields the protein CAWSYQGGAFF.

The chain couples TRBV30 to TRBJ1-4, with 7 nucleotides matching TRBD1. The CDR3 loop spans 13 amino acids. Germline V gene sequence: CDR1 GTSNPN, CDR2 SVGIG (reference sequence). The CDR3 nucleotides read TGTGCGGGGAAGGGGGCAGGCGGAGAAAAACTGTTTTTT. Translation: CAGKGAGGEKLFF.

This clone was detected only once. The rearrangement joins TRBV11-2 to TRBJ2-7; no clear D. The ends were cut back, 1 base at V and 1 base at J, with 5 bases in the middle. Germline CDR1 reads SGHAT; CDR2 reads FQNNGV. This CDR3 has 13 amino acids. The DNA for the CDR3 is TGTGCCAGCAGCTTAGTCCTGTCCTACGAGCAGTACTTC. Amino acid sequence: CASSLVLSYEQYF.

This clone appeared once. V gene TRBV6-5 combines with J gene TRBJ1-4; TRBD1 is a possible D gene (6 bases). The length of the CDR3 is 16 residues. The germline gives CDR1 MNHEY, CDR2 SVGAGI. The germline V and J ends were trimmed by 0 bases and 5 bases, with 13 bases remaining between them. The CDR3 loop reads CASSYSRVRGNEKLFF. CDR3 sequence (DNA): TGTGCCAGCAGTTACTCGAGGGTGAGGGGGAATGAAAAACTGTTTTTT.

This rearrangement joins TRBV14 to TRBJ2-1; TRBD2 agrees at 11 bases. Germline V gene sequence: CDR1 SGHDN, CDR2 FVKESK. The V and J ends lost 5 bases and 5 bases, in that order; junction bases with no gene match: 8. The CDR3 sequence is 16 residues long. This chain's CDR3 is CASSAPGLAADNEQFF. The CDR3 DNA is TGTGCCAGCAGCGCTCCGGGACTAGCGGCCGACAATGAGCAGTTCTTC.

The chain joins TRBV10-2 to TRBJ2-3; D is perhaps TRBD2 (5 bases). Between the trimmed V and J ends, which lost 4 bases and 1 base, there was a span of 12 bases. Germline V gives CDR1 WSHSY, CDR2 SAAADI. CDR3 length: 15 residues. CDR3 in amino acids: CASSGLASGTDTQYF. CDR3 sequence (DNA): TGCGCCAGCAGTGGGCTAGCTTCTGGCACAGATACGCAGTATTTT.

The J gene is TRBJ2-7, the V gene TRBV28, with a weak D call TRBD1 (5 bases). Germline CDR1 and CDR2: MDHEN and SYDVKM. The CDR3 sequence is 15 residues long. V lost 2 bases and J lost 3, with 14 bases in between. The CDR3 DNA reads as TGTGCCAGCAGTTTAACAGGCGATCGAGGCTACGAGCAGTACTTC. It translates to CASSLTGDRGYEQYF.

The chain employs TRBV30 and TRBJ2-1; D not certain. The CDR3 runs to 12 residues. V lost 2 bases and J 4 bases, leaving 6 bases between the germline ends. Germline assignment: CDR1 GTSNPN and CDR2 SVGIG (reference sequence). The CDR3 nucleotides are TGTGCCTGGAGTCCGGTTTACAATGAGCAGTTCTTC. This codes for CAWSPVYNEQFF.

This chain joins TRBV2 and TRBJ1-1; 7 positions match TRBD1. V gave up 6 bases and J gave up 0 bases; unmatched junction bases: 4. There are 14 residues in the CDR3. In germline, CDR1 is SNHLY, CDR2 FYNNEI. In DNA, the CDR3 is TGTGCCAGCAGGGGGGACAGAGTGAACACTGAAGCTTTCTTT. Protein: CASRGDRVNTEAFF.